Presented here are 13 T cell receptor beta chains from one specimen sequenced in a study of identical twins. Via MiXCR, TCRdb re-called the 5' RACE reads, giving one row per CDR3 protein. This sample has approximately 490,000 distinct CDR3 sequences, with 20% to 25% found just once. These data also formed part of another study, on yellow fever vaccine responses in identical twins.

The sequencing sample was made of CD4+ T cells sorted from blood. All receptors derive from a woman aged 18 to 35 in good health.

The rearrangement links TRBV4-1 to TRBJ2-5; no definite D call. Germline V gene data show CDR1 as MGHRA and CDR2 as YSYEKL. With 2 bases removed from V and 3 bases from J, the gap between germline ends came to 16 bases. This CDR3 comprises 16 residues. The CDR3 bases are TGCGCCAGCAGCCAAACCATAGGACCCCTTGAAGAGACCCAGTACTTC. It codes for CASSQTIGPLEETQYF.

This clonotype was recorded a few times. The chain couples TRBV7-9 to TRBJ2-3; D tentatively reads TRBD1 or TRBD2 (6 bases each). Between the trimmed V and J ends, which lost 3 bases and 4 bases, there was a span of 17 bases. Germline V gives CDR1 SEHNR, CDR2 FQNEAQ (reference sequence). This CDR3 region has 16 residues. CDR3 nucleotide sequence: TGTGCCAGCAGCTTCCACGGGGGCGCTTGGTCAGATACGCAGTATTTT. Translated: CASSFHGGAWSDTQYF.

This chain's CDR3 is CASSQFFGANTEAFF. The CDR3 DNA sequence: TGCGCCAGCAGCCAATTTTTCGGGGCGAACACTGAAGCTTTCTTT. This chain uses TRBV4-1 with TRBJ1-1; D possibly corresponds to TRBD1 (5 bases). Germline V CDR1 and CDR2: MGHRA, YSYEKL. The ends were cut back, 2 bases at V and 1 base at J, with 11 bases in the middle. The CDR3 loop spans 15 amino acids.

The chain recombines TRBV2 with TRBJ2-2, with 10 nucleotides matching TRBD1. Germline V gene sequence: CDR1 SNHLY, CDR2 FYNNEI. V gave up 5 bases and J gave up 4 bases; unmatched junction bases: 4. There are 15 residues in the CDR3. The CDR3 coding sequence is TGTGCCAGCAGTCACCGGGACAGGGGCACCGGGGAGCTGTTTTTT. Protein sequence: CASSHRDRGTGELFF.

V usage is TRBV11-3 and J usage is TRBJ2-3; D is possibly TRBD1 (8 bases). This CDR3 comprises 15 residues. V was pared by 5 bases and J by 3 bases, with 15 bases between. From germline, CDR1 is SGHNT and CDR2 YENEEA. The CDR3 DNA is TGTGCCAGCAGCAAAACAGGGGGAGGGACAGATACGCAGTATTTT. Its protein is CASSKTGGGTDTQYF.

The sample holds a few counts of this clonotype. The rearrangement links TRBV6-1 to TRBJ2-1, with 7 bases that match TRBD2. Germline assignment: CDR1 MNHNS and CDR2 SASEGT. The J segment lost 4 bases and the V segment lost 5 bases, leaving 8 bases of the junction unmatched. The CDR3 contains 15 residues. The CDR3 coding sequence is TGTGCCAGCAGTCCCGGACTAGTTACGTACAATGAGCAGTTCTTC. This codes for CASSPGLVTYNEQFF.

The CDR3, as DNA: TGTGCCAGCAGCCCAATAGGCACTACCTACAATGAGCAGTTCTTC. It translates to CASSPIGTTYNEQFF. The chain links TRBV9 to TRBJ2-1; D ambiguous. The CDR3 runs 15 residues. Trimming shortened V by 4 bases and J by 2 bases, and 13 bases separated the two germline ends. From germline, CDR1 is SGDLS and CDR2 YYNGEE. The variable domain in full, completed from reference TRBV9 and TRBJ2-1, reads DSGVTQTPKHLITATGQRVTLRCSPRSGDLSVYWYQQSLDQGLQFLIQYYNGEERAKGNILERFSAQQFPDLHSELNLSSLELGDSALYFCASSPIGTTYNEQFFGPGTRLTVL.

The CDR3 is CASSFPTSGGNNNEQFF. CDR3 nucleotide sequence: TGTGCCAGCAGCTTTCCTACCAGCGGGGGGAACAACAATGAGCAGTTCTTC. The chain carries TRBV7-6 and TRBJ2-1; 9 bases align to TRBD2. J lost 5 bases, V lost 3 bases, and 11 bases had no gene match. The germline V gene encodes CDR1 SGHVS and CDR2 FNYEAQ. The CDR3 loop spans 17 amino acids.

This clonotype was found once. This sequence joins TRBV5-1 and TRBJ2-1; 10 bases agree with TRBD2. Germline V CDR1 and CDR2: SGHRS, YFSETQ. V gave up 0 bases and J gave up 5 bases; unmatched junction bases: 11. The CDR3 extends over 18 amino acids. CDR3: CASSLAGPAGGLHNEQFF. The CDR3 DNA reads as TGCGCCAGCAGCTTGGCCGGACCAGCGGGAGGGCTCCACAATGAGCAGTTCTTC. The variable domain in full, completed from reference TRBV5-1 and TRBJ2-1, reads KAGVTQTPRYLIKTRGQQVTLSCSPISGHRSVSWYQQTPGQGLQFLFEYFSETQRNKGNFPGRFSGRQFSNSRSEMNVSTLELGDSALYLCASSLAGPAGGLHNEQFFGPGTRLTVL.

This clonotype was detected only a few times. The rearrangement uses TRBV11-3 and TRBJ1-1, with D unclear. The ends were cut back, 5 bases at V and 7 bases at J, with 11 bases in the middle. The germline CDR1 and CDR2 sequences are SGHNT and YENEEA. The CDR3 is made up of 12 amino acids. The CDR3 loop is CASSLLGFEAFF. CDR3 nucleotide sequence: TGTGCCAGCAGCCTATTAGGGTTTGAAGCTTTCTTT.

There are a few counts of this clonotype. The V and J genes are TRBV15 and TRBJ2-7, with 8 positions matching TRBD1. The J segment lost 4 bases and the V segment lost 2 bases, leaving 10 bases of the junction unmatched. Germline-derived CDR1 and CDR2 are LNHNV and YYDKDF (reference sequence). The CDR3 runs to 16 residues. CDR3 in DNA: TGTGCCACCAGCAGATCCTCTCCCGGGACAGGATACGAGCAGTACTTC. Amino acids: CATSRSSPGTGYEQYF.

The table lists this clonotype with a few counts. The rearrangement joins TRBV20-1 to TRBJ2-1; 7 bases fit TRBD2. The V segment lost 2 bases and the J segment 4 bases; nucleotides outside the gene matches: 5. The CDR3 has 14 amino acids. The germline gives CDR1 DFQATT, CDR2 SNEGSKA (reference sequence). The DNA of the CDR3 is TGCAGTGCTAGACTAGCGGCCATGTACAATGAGCAGTTCTTC. Residues: CSARLAAMYNEQFF.

This clonotype has a handful of counts. This chain links TRBV20-1 with TRBJ2-1, with TRBD2 matching over 15 bases. The CDR3 totals 15 residues. Germline V gene sequence: CDR1 DFQATT, CDR2 SNEGSKA (reference sequence). Germline trimming cut 3 bases from V and 8 bases from J; bases unmatched to any gene: 5. The CDR3 here is CSARGLAGGSHEQFF. The DNA for the CDR3 is TGCAGTGCTAGGGGACTAGCGGGAGGATCCCATGAGCAGTTCTTC.